The 8 T cell receptor beta chains listed next were all sequenced from one sample in a study of tumor-infiltrating lymphocytes in localized non-small cell lung cancer. The method was immunoSEQ multiplex PCR; TCRdb's version includes in-frame clones alone and lacks a portion of them. This repertoire shows 15,000 to 20,000 clones, 73% found once; its top ten account for roughly 4.5%. Material for sequencing was lung tumor tissue. These receptor sequences come from a human donor with non-small cell lung cancer.

The rearrangement links TRBV13 to TRBJ2-7; 8 nucleotides align to TRBD1. The germline V gene has CDR1 PRHDT and CDR2 FYEKMQ (reference sequence). J gave up 5 bases and V 6 bases, and 12 bases lay outside the gene matches. This CDR3 has 15 residues. The CDR3 nucleotides read TGTGCCAGCAGTAAAGGCGGACAGGGTGGGGACGAGCAGTACTTC. This translates into CASSKGGQGGDEQYF.

The chain carries TRBV2 and TRBJ2-1, with a possible D match to TRBD2 (6 bases). Trimming took off 5 bases at V and 6 bases at J, with 20 bases between the two ends. The CDR3 runs 16 residues. In germline, CDR1 is SNHLY, CDR2 FYNNEI. The CDR3 loop is CASSSRARLGGNEQFF. The CDR3, as DNA: TGTGCCAGCAGTTCTCGGGCCCGTCTGGGGGGCAATGAGCAGTTCTTC.

This clone came up once. This chain uses TRBV4-1 with TRBJ1-2; 9 bases are shared with TRBD1. The CDR3 is 17 amino acids. Germline-derived CDR1 and CDR2 are MGHRA and YSYEKL. After removal of 1 base from V and 8 bases from J, the junction contained 14 bases not matched to a gene. The CDR3 DNA reads as TGCGCCAGCAGCCAAGGAGGATTACAGGGGGCGTCAGGCGGCTACACCTTC. It codes for CASSQGGLQGASGGYTF.

The V gene is TRBV9, the J gene TRBJ2-3, with 8 positions matching TRBD2. CDR1 and CDR2 (germline): SGDLS, YYNGEE. Trimming cost V 0 bases and J 0 bases; bases outside gene matches: 6. This CDR3 comprises 17 residues. CDR3 loop: CASSVGPSGFSTDTQYF. The DNA for the CDR3 is TGTGCCAGCAGCGTAGGTCCTAGCGGGTTTAGCACAGATACGCAGTATTTT.

The chain has TRBV11-2 and TRBJ1-6; the D is unclear. Between the trimmed V and J ends, which lost 3 bases and 7 bases, there was a span of 4 bases. This CDR3 region has 12 residues. CDR1 and CDR2 (germline): SGHAT, FQNNGV. The CDR3 is CASSFVNSPLHF. Written as DNA, the CDR3 is TGTGCCAGCAGCTTTGTCAATTCACCCCTCCACTTT.

The chain joins TRBV6-5 to TRBJ2-1; no clear D. Germline values: CDR1 MNHEY, CDR2 SVGAGI. Trimming stripped 6 bases from V and 7 bases from J, with 7 bases between. The CDR3 is made up of 11 amino acids. CDR3: CASSRTNEQFF. In nucleotides, the CDR3 is TGTGCCAGCAGCCGCACAAATGAGCAGTTCTTC.

As regards this clone: Other DNA sequences in the sample encode the same CDR3. The J gene is TRBJ2-7, the V gene TRBV27; 8 bases are a match to TRBD1. The germline V gene encodes CDR1 MNHEY and CDR2 SMNVEV (reference sequence). The junction had 7 bases not matched to a gene; V was cut back by 6 bases and J by 6 bases. This CDR3 region has 13 residues. The CDR3 DNA is TGTGCCAGCAGCCTCGGACAGGGAACCGAGCAGTACTTC. Translation gives CASSLGQGTEQYF.

This chain connects TRBV27 to TRBJ1-4, with a tentative D call TRBD1 (5 bases). The CDR3 has 13 residues. Trimming stripped 5 bases from V and 6 bases from J, with 10 bases between. The germline gives CDR1 MNHEY, CDR2 SMNVEV (reference sequence). The CDR3 spells CASSPGTHEKLFF. The CDR3 bases are TGTGCCAGCAGTCCCGGGACTCATGAAAAACTGTTTTTT.